The rows below give T cell receptor beta chains drawn from one sample of a study of T cell changes during pregnancy in multiple sclerosis. Libraries were prepared by immunoSEQ multiplex PCR; TCRdb keeps only in-frame clonotypes and omits some of them. The table includes around 96,000 clones, around 92% detected once. The material was peripheral blood, obtained in the third trimester of pregnancy. The source of these receptors is a female donor with multiple sclerosis, enrolled in a pregnancy study. Each CDR3 is given with its conserved first and last residue. The D gene is left open where the match is weak. Rows give clone size only sometimes, using once, few, many, or a class for an expanded clone.

d_gene	abundance	j_gene	v_gene	CDR3nt	CDR3aa
-	-	TRBJ2-3	TRBV5-1	TGCGCCAGCAGGCTCGGACAGATTAACACAGATACGCAGTATTTT	CASRLGQINTDTQYF
TRBD1	-	TRBJ2-3	TRBV11-3	TGTGCCAGCAGCCCAGGACAGGGGACATTAGATACGCAGTATTTT	CASSPGQGTLDTQYF
TRBD2	few	TRBJ2-1	TRBV5-1	TGCGCCAGCAGACCGGGACTAGCGGGCCGGTACAATGAGCAGTTCTTC	CASRPGLAGRYNEQFF
TRBD2	-	TRBJ2-5	TRBV29-1	TGCAGCGTCCGGCAGGTTCCTAGACTAGCGGAATACCAAGAGACCCAGTACTTC	CSVRQVPRLAEYQETQYF
-	-	TRBJ2-5	TRBV7-2	TGTGCCAGCAGCTTGATCGGAGCGCGAGAGACCCAGTACTTC	CASSLIGARETQYF
TRBD2	-	TRBJ2-1	TRBV7-9	TGTGCCAGCAGAGGGGAGGGGTGGAATGAGCAGTTCTTC	CASRGEGWNEQFF
TRBD1	-	TRBJ1-5	TRBV6-1	TGTGCCAGCAGTTGGACAGGGGGACAGGATCAGCCCCAGCATTTT	CASSWTGGQDQPQHF
TRBD1	-	TRBJ2-2	TRBV29-1	TGCAGCGGAACCCGTAAGGGGGCGGGCGGGGAGCTGTTTTTT	CSGTRKGAGGELFF
TRBD1	-	TRBJ2-5	TRBV28	TGTGCCAGCAGCGAACCGGGACAGGGCAGTCAGACCCAGTACTTC	CASSEPGQGSQTQYF
-	-	TRBJ1-2	TRBV15	TGTGCCACCAGCAGCGATCGAGGGGGGGGAGGCTACACCTTC	CATSSDRGGGGYTF
-	-	TRBJ2-1	TRBV12-5	TGTGCTAGTGGTTTGGCCCAAGAGAGAAGCTCCTACAATGAGCAGTTCTTC	CASGLAQERSSYNEQFF
TRBD1	-	TRBJ1-1	TRBV7-9	TGTGCCAGCAGCTTAGACCGACGGGGACAGGGCCCCACTGAAGCTTTCTTT	CASSLDRRGQGPTEAFF